This T cell receptor beta chain was obtained from a study of blood T cell repertoires in COVID-19. Study overall: T cells, B-cell-depleted T cells, or PBMCs provided the cDNA or gDNA that served as material.

Trimming pared 4 bases from V and 0 bases from J, leaving 11 bases between. CDR3 size: 14 residues. Germline values: CDR1 SGHRS, CDR2 YFSETQ. The table came from immunoSEQ multiplex PCR; TCRdb's copy has only in-frame clones and leaves some out. The table lists under 250,000 clones, roughly 83% of them singletons, with about 1.3% in the top ten. Sequencing input: PBMCs or T cells enriched from blood (not recorded which). J is TRBJ2-7 and V is TRBV5-1; TRBD1 might be the D (5 bases). This TCR came from a woman aged 40 to 55 with acute COVID-19. For the CDR3, the DNA is TGCGCCAGCAGCCCTGGGGCGAACTCCTACGAGCAGTACTTC. It codes for CASSPGANSYEQYF. Full variable domain (missing parts from reference TRBV5-1 and TRBJ2-7): KAGVTQTPRYLIKTRGQQVTLSCSPISGHRSVSWYQQTPGQGLQFLFEYFSETQRNKGNFPGRFSGRQFSNSRSEMNVSTLELGDSALYLCASSPGANSYEQYFGPGTRLTVT.